This TCR beta chain was identified during a study of shared clonotypes between healthy human individuals. Trimming left V 0 bases short and J 11 bases short, with 15 bases between. The CDR3 loop spans 14 amino acids. Germline V gives CDR1 LNHNV, CDR2 YYDKDF (reference sequence). Deep was the level used in running the assay. Using immunoSEQ multiplex PCR, the repertoire was profiled, and TCRdb retains in-frame clones only, with some absent. The sample holds about 680,000 clones; approximately 79% are singletons and the top ten take 1.5% to 2%. Healthy and HIV-negative, the adult donors had no recent acute infections or vaccinations. Study-wide results and limits: The four-donor shared clonotypes exceeded non-shared clonotypes in generation probability, with non-shared ones scoring lower.

About this clone itself: Antigen: not known.

The chain combines TRBV15 with TRBJ2-3; D may be TRBD2 (6 bases). The clonotype was recovered from a woman aged 25-40 years in good health. The specimen sequenced was memory CD4+ T cells sorted from blood. The subset was: CD45RA-negative fraction. The CDR3 region is CATSREASAPEQYF. In DNA form, the CDR3 reads TGTGCCACCAGCAGAGAGGCTAGCGCGCCAGAGCAGTATTTT.